Below, 21 T cell receptor beta chains from the same sample are listed, as sequenced in a study of cytomegalovirus exposure and HLA in healthy donors. PCR primers comprised 60 Vbeta and 13 Jbeta primers. The table came from immunoSEQ multiplex PCR; TCRdb's copy has only in-frame clones and leaves some out. The sample consists of tens of thousands of clones, roughly 70% of them appearing once. Sequencing input: PBMCs. The receptors shown here come from a woman aged 25-40 years in good health and CMV-seronegative.

This chain links TRBV28 with TRBJ1-1; D call uncertain. CDR3 length equals 12 residues. Germline assignment: CDR1 MDHEN and CDR2 SYDVKM. V was clipped by 6 bases and J by 6 bases, with 11 bases between them. CDR3 sequence reads: CASSVVTPEAFF. Written as DNA, the CDR3 is TGTGCCAGCAGCGTGGTGACTCCTGAAGCTTTCTTT.

This clone was found a few times. J is TRBJ2-6 and V is TRBV2, with 8 nucleotides matching TRBD1. Trimming at V came to 6 bases and at J to 4 bases, leaving 11 bases not matched to a gene. The CDR3 is made up of 17 amino acids. Germline V CDR1 and CDR2: SNHLY, FYNNEI. As DNA, the CDR3 is TGTGCCAGCAGGGTCGCGCAGGGGGCGCGAGGGGCCAACGTCCTGACTTTC. Translated: CASRVAQGARGANVLTF.

This clone was observed many times. The genes are TRBV4-1 and TRBJ1-2; TRBD1 agrees at 7 bases. The CDR3 totals 15 residues. The germline CDR1 and CDR2 sequences are MGHRA and YSYEKL. V was clipped by 4 bases and J by 1 base; unmatched bases: 6. CDR3 protein: CASSRDSSFNYGYTF. The CDR3 DNA reads as TGCGCCAGCAGCCGGGACAGTTCCTTTAACTATGGCTACACCTTC.

This clone has just a few counts. CDR3 sequence reads: CASSPESSYNSPLHF. CDR3 nucleotide sequence: TGTGCCAGCTCACCAGAGAGCTCCTATAATTCACCCCTCCACTTT. The chain couples TRBV18 to TRBJ1-6; D is unresolved. The germline V and J ends were trimmed by 2 bases and 0 bases, with 5 bases remaining between them. The CDR3 loop spans 15 amino acids. Per the germline V gene, CDR1 is KGHSH and CDR2 is LQKENI.

CDR3 sequence (DNA): TGCGCCAGCAGCCAGACTAGCGGGGGGGCGGGAGAGACCCAGTACTTC. Its translation: CASSQTSGGAGETQYF. The chain joins TRBV4-1 to TRBJ2-5, with TRBD2 identical over 14 bases. In germline, CDR1 is MGHRA, CDR2 YSYEKL. CDR3 length equals 16 residues. Trimming removed 3 bases from V and 4 bases from J; junction bases left unmatched: 4.

The rearrangement joins TRBV7-3 to TRBJ2-5; D may be TRBD1 (5 bases). V lost 6 bases and J lost 4, with 15 bases in between. In germline, CDR1 is SGHTA, CDR2 FQGTGA. The CDR3 extends over 14 amino acids. The CDR3 region has the DNA TGTGCCAGCAGTTCGTCAGGGCCTCGAGAGACCCAGTACTTC. This translates into CASSSSGPRETQYF.

The chain links TRBV7-2 to TRBJ1-1; D may be TRBD1 (5 bases). CDR1 is SGHTA and CDR2 is FQGNSA in the germline V gene. CDR3 length: 12 amino acids. V lost 7 bases to trimming and J lost 10 bases, with 16 bases between them. The CDR3 DNA is TGTGCCAGCACCCGATGGGGGGAGGGAGCTTTCTTT. Translated: CASTRWGEGAFF. Full variable domain (rest looked up from reference TRBV7-2 and TRBJ1-1): GAGVSQSPSNKVTEKGKDVELRCDPISGHTALYWYRQSLGQGLEFLIYFQGNSAPDKSGLPSDRFSAERTGGSVSTLTIQRTQQEDSAVYLCASTRWGEGAFFGQGTRLTVV.

The V gene is TRBV6-1, the J gene TRBJ1-1; 7 positions match TRBD1. V lost 4 bases, J lost 1 base, and 12 bases stayed unmatched. The CDR3 is 17 residues long. In germline, CDR1 is MNHNS, CDR2 SASEGT. The CDR3 sequence is CASSGTGQSIKNTEAFF. For the CDR3, the DNA is TGTGCCAGCAGTGGAACGGGACAGTCTATTAAGAACACTGAAGCTTTCTTT.

The gene calls are TRBV7-9 and TRBJ1-1; no definite D call. Germline V gene sequence: CDR1 SEHNR, CDR2 FQNEAQ (reference sequence). The CDR3 is made up of 13 amino acids. The ends were cut back, 4 bases at V and 0 bases at J, with 6 bases in the middle. The chain's CDR3 is CASSWELNTEAFF. CDR3 sequence (DNA): TGTGCCAGCAGCTGGGAGCTGAACACTGAAGCTTTCTTT.

The chain carries TRBV7-9 and TRBJ2-1; 8 nucleotides align to TRBD1. The CDR3 length is 12 residues. Germline CDR1 SEHNR, CDR2 FQNEAQ (reference sequence). Losses at the gene ends were 10 bases for V and 5 bases for J; bases not matched to a gene: 4. This CDR3 is CAIDRGDNEQFF. The CDR3 DNA reads as TGTGCCATCGACAGGGGAGACAATGAGCAGTTCTTC.

The CDR3 nucleotides are TGTGCCAGCAAAAGGACAGGACTCCGCACAGATACGCAGTATTTT. The encoded protein is CASKRTGLRTDTQYF. The rearrangement joins TRBV2 to TRBJ2-3; TRBD1 matches 7 bases. Losses at the gene ends were 7 bases for V and 1 base for J; bases not matched to a gene: 8. Germline assignment: CDR1 SNHLY and CDR2 FYNNEI. The CDR3 runs 15 residues.

This clone was found a few times. In DNA form, the CDR3 reads TGTGCCAGCAGGACCACGTTGCGGGGCACAGATACGCAGTATTTT. Translated, it gives CASRTTLRGTDTQYF. The chain joins TRBV6-6 to TRBJ2-3; tentative D call: TRBD2 (5 bases). Trimming stripped 6 bases from V and 1 base from J, with 14 bases between. Germline values: CDR1 MNHNY, CDR2 SVGAGI (reference sequence). The CDR3 covers 15 residues.

The chain is built from TRBV19 and TRBJ1-1, with 10 nucleotides matching TRBD1. Germline lookup yields CDR1 LNHDA and CDR2 SQIVND (reference sequence). This CDR3 spans 15 amino acids. The V and J ends lost 6 bases and 3 bases, in that order; junction bases with no gene match: 7. CDR3 DNA sequence: TGTGCCAGTAGGCGGCGACAGGGGGCTGACACTGAAGCTTTCTTT. Its protein is CASRRRQGADTEAFF.

V gene TRBV5-1 combines with J gene TRBJ2-5, with 10 bases identical to TRBD2. The V gene end was trimmed by 2 bases and the J gene end by 1 base; junction bases not matched to a gene: 5. Germline values: CDR1 SGHRS, CDR2 YFSETQ. The CDR3 is 16 residues long. CDR3 bases: TGCGCCAGCAGCTTTTCTAGCGGGAGTTTCCAAGAGACCCAGTACTTC. Protein product: CASSFSSGSFQETQYF.

The chain couples TRBV5-4 to TRBJ2-3, with 10 positions matching TRBD1. The CDR3 loop spans 15 amino acids. The germline V gene has CDR1 SGHNT and CDR2 YYREEE (reference sequence). The ends lost 3 bases at V and 2 bases at J; junction bases unmatched: 3. Here the CDR3 reads CASSSTGGNTDTQYF. The DNA for the CDR3 is TGTGCCAGCAGCTCGACAGGGGGCAACACAGATACGCAGTATTTT.

V and J are TRBV19 and TRBJ2-3; 10 bases are shared with TRBD2. The germline V gene has CDR1 LNHDA and CDR2 SQIVND (reference sequence). The CDR3 runs 20 residues. V lost 4 bases and J lost 0; bases outside the gene matches: 16. In DNA, the CDR3 is TGTGCCAGTAGTAGGGGAAAAGCGGGGGGGACCCCTCTAAGCACAGATACGCAGTATTTT. Its translation: CASSRGKAGGTPLSTDTQYF.

The chain links TRBV5-1 to TRBJ2-2; possibly TRBD1 for D (6 bases). Germline V CDR1 and CDR2: SGHRS, YFSETQ. V shed 3 bases and J shed 3 bases, with 12 bases lying between them. CDR3 length: 15 amino acids. For the CDR3, the DNA is TGCGCCAGCAGCTCGGCCAGGGGATACACCGGGGAGCTGTTTTTT. The encoded protein is CASSSARGYTGELFF.

This rearrangement joins TRBV14 to TRBJ1-1; tentative D call: TRBD1 (6 bases). Germline V gives CDR1 SGHDN, CDR2 FVKESK. The V gene lost 6 bases and the J gene lost 7 bases, with 15 bases spanning the gap. This CDR3 has 13 residues. CDR3 amino acids: CASSTGRDSEAFF. CDR3 sequence (DNA): TGTGCCAGCAGTACAGGGAGAGACAGTGAAGCTTTCTTT.

This clone was seen a few times. V gene TRBV6-5 combines with J gene TRBJ2-2, with a possible D match to TRBD1 (7 bases). The CDR3 extends over 15 amino acids. Trimming took off 2 bases at V and 7 bases at J, with 14 bases between the two ends. Germline V gene lookup returns CDR1 MNHEY and CDR2 SVGAGI. In nucleotides, the CDR3 is TGTGCCAGCAGTTACACCCGACAGGGAGGCGGGGAGCTGTTTTTT. Translated: CASSYTRQGGGELFF.

The chain recombines TRBV7-8 with TRBJ1-2; no clear D gene. CDR1 is SGHVS, CDR2 FQNEAQ, per germline. The CDR3 length is 13 residues. The V end was cut by 1 base, the J end by 0 bases, with 3 bases between. Here the CDR3 DNA reads TGTGCCAGCAGCTTAGGAGCTAACTATGGCTACACCTTC. Protein product: CASSLGANYGYTF.

The chain uses TRBV19 and TRBJ1-1; the D gene is possibly TRBD1 (6 bases). V was shortened by 6 bases and J by 0 bases, with 8 bases between the two germline ends. The CDR3 length is 13 residues. CDR1 and CDR2 from the germline V gene are LNHDA and SQIVND (reference sequence). This CDR3 is CASSTGLNTEAFF. Written as DNA, the CDR3 is TGTGCCAGTAGCACAGGGCTGAACACTGAAGCTTTCTTT.